The present TCR beta chain was sequenced within a study of blood T cells in healthy people across ages. With a J-beta primer mix and a sample-barcoded 5' primer, a second PCR ran about 6 to 11 cycles. MiXCR, applied by TCRdb to the 5' RACE reads, yields one record per CDR3 protein. The sample shows 1.5 million to 2 million distinct CDR3 sequences, roughly 28% of them seen only once. Per germline, CDR1 SGHRS and CDR2 YFSETQ. The CDR3 covers 14 residues. Trimming cost V 4 bases and J 5 bases, with 13 bases left between them. Worth noting for this clonotype: Its antigen is currently unknown.

Whole-study findings and limits: Higher naive T cell percentage went strongly together with higher TCR beta diversity.

Material for sequencing was blood. This sequence originates from a woman in her thirties in good health. V gene TRBV5-1 combines with J gene TRBJ2-1; TRBD1 is a possible D gene (6 bases). The CDR3 region is CASSVGTTNNEQFF. The CDR3 DNA is TGCGCCAGCAGCGTCGGGACAACCAACAATGAGCAGTTCTTC.